This is a list of T cell receptor beta chains from one sample in a study of Ad26.COV2.S vaccination and SARS-CoV-2 variants. The assay was immunoSEQ multiplex PCR, and TCRdb's table has in-frame clones only and misses some. The data show about 680,000 clones, about 89% seen once. The starting material was peripheral blood, obtained in a trial of Ad26.COV2.S vaccine versus placebo. These receptors were obtained from a person aged 18-60 years who received the Ad26.COV2.S COVID-19 vaccine or a placebo. Each CDR3 is given with its conserved first and last residue. A D gene is named only where the DNA matches it firmly. Not all rows give a size; the values are once, few, many and, for expanded clones, a class.

cdr3_aa cdr3_nt clone_size j_call d_call v_call
CASSPRAAGTSGNTIYF TGTGCCAGTAGTCCCCGCGCGGCAGGGACCTCTGGAAACACCATATATTTT . TRBJ1-3 . TRBV19
CASSPKGRGGNSQETQYF TGTGCCAGCTCACCAAAGGGAAGAGGCGGCAACTCCCAAGAGACCCAGTACTTC . TRBJ2-5 . TRBV18
CASSLVYLTLASTDTQYF TGTGCCAGCAGCTTAGTGTATCTCACACTAGCGAGCACAGATACGCAGTATTTT . TRBJ2-3 TRBD2 TRBV11-2
CATSSNPTGDEQYF TGTGCCACCAGCAGCAACCCGACAGGAGACGAGCAGTACTTC . TRBJ2-7 . TRBV15
CASSPRLAQETQYF TGTGCCAGCTCCCCCAGACTAGCGCAAGAGACCCAGTACTTC . TRBJ2-5 TRBD2 TRBV18
CASSLAPSGATPYNEQFF TGTGCCAGCAGCTTAGCACCCTCCGGGGCCACGCCCTACAATGAGCAGTTCTTC . TRBJ2-1 . TRBV11-2
CASTVSSGNTIYF TGTGCCAGTACCGTATCCTCTGGAAACACCATATATTTT . TRBJ1-3 . TRBV19
CASSSLAGSTDTQYF TGTGCCAGCAGCTCCTTAGCGGGAAGCACAGATACGCAGTATTTT . TRBJ2-3 TRBD2 TRBV7-9
CSVAPGESEEQYF TGCAGCGTAGCCCCAGGGGAGTCGGAGGAGCAGTACTTC . TRBJ2-7 . TRBV29-1
CASSPYLAGSYEQYF TGTGCCAGCTCACCATACCTAGCGGGTTCCTACGAGCAGTACTTC . TRBJ2-7 TRBD2 TRBV18
CASVRDYRSYNEQFF TGTGCCAGCGTCCGGGACTACCGATCCTACAATGAGCAGTTCTTC . TRBJ2-1 TRBD2 TRBV27
CASSQDGGSATDTQYF TGTGCCAGCAGCCAAGATGGGGGTAGCGCCACAGATACGCAGTATTTT . TRBJ2-3 . TRBV3-1/TRBV3-2
CAWAPGGVNSPLHF TGTGCCTGGGCTCCCGGGGGTGTCAATTCACCCCTCCACTTT . TRBJ1-6 . TRBV30
CSVGSGVNYGYTF TGCAGCGTTGGGTCAGGGGTTAACTATGGCTACACCTTC . TRBJ1-2 . TRBV29-1
CASSKAGVNTEAFF TGTGCCAGTAGTAAGGCAGGGGTGAACACTGAAGCTTTCTTT once TRBJ1-1 . TRBV19
CASRGSYNYGYTF TGTGCCAGCAGGGGTTCCTATAACTATGGCTACACCTTC . TRBJ1-2 . TRBV5-4
CASSSRAAQDTGELFF TGTGCCAGCAGTTCCCGGGCCGCCCAAGACACCGGGGAGCTGTTTTTT . TRBJ2-2 . TRBV5-5
CASSLGQTNTEAFF TGCGCCAGCAGCCTAGGACAAACGAACACTGAAGCTTTCTTT . TRBJ1-1 . TRBV5-1
CASSLPGLYEQYF TGTGCCAGCAGCTTGCCAGGCCTCTACGAGCAGTACTTC . TRBJ2-7 . TRBV5-4
CASSLLVTSNEKLFF TGTGCCAGCAGCCTCTTAGTCACTTCTAATGAAAAACTGTTTTTT . TRBJ1-4 . TRBV7-2